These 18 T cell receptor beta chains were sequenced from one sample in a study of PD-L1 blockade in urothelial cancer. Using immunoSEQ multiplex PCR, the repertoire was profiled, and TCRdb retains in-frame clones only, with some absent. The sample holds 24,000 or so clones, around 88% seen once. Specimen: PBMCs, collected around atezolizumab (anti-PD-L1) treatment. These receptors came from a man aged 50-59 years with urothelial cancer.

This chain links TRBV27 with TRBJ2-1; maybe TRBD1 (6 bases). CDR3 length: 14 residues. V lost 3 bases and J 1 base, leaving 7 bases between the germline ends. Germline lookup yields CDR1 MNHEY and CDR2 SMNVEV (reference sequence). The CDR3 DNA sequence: TGTGCCAGCAGTTTTAGGGGGTCCTACAATGAGCAGTTCTTC. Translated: CASSFRGSYNEQFF.

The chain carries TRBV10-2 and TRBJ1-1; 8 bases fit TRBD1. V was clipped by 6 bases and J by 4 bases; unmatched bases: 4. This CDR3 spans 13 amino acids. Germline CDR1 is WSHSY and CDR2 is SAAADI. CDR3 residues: CASSDRGTTEAFF. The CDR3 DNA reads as TGCGCCAGCAGCGACAGGGGCACCACTGAAGCTTTCTTT.

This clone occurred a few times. The CDR3, as DNA: TGTGCCAGCAGCCCGACGGTCGGCGGCACTGAAGCTTTCTTT. It encodes CASSPTVGGTEAFF. V and J are TRBV7-2 and TRBJ1-1, with D unclear. CDR1 SGHTA and CDR2 FQGNSA come from the germline V gene. CDR3 length: 14 residues. The ends were cut back, 5 bases at V and 4 bases at J, with 14 bases in the middle.

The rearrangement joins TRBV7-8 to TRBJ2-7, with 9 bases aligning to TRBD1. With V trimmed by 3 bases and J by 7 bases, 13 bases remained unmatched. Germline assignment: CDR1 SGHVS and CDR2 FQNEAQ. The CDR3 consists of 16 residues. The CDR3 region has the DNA TGTGCCAGCAGCTTCCTAGGGACAGGGTTTACTGGTGAGCAGTACTTC. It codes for CASSFLGTGFTGEQYF.

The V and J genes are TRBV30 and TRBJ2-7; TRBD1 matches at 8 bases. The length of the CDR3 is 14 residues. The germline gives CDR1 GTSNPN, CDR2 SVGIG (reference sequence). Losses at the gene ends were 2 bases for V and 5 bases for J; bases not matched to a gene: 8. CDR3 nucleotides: TGTGCCTGGAGTCCATTGGACAGGGCCCACGAGCAGTACTTC. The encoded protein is CAWSPLDRAHEQYF.

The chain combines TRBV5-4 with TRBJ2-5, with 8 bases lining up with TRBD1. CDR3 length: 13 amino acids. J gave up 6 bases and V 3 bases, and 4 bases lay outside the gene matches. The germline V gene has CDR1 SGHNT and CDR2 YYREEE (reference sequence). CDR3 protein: CASSSGQGKTQYF. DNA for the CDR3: TGTGCCAGCAGCTCTGGACAGGGAAAGACCCAGTACTTC.

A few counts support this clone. CDR3 protein: CASGRGQANTGELFF. In DNA, the CDR3 is TGTGCCAGCGGCCGGGGACAGGCGAACACCGGGGAGCTGTTTTTT. V and J are TRBV21-1 and TRBJ2-2; TRBD1 reflects the table's D call only, with no check against the DNA. TRBV21-1 is described as a pseudogene. The CDR3 extends over 15 amino acids.

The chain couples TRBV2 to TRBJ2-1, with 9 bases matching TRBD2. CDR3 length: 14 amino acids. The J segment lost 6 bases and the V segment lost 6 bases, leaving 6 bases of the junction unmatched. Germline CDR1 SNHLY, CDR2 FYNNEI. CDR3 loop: CASSPGTSSNEQFF. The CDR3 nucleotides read TGTGCCAGCAGCCCCGGGACTAGCAGCAATGAGCAGTTCTTC.

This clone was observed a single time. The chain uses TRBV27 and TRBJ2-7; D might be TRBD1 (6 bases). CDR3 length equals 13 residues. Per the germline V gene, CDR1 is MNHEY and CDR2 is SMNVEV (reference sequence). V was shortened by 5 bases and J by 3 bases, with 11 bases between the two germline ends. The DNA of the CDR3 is TGTGCCAGCAGTCCCCGGGACAACTACGAGCAGTACTTC. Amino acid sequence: CASSPRDNYEQYF.

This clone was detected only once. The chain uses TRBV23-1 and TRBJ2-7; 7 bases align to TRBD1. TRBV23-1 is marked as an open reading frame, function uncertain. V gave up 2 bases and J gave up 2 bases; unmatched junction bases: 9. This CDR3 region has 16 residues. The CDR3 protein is CASSQPSHRGAYEQYF. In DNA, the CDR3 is TGCGCCAGCAGTCAACCTTCGCACAGGGGCGCCTACGAGCAGTACTTC.

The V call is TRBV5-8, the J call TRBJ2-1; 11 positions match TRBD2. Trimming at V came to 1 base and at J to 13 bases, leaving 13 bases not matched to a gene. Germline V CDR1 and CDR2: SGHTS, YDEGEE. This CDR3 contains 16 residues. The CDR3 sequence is CASSLPGTGRLAGQFF. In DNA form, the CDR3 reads TGTGCCAGCAGCTTGCCCGGGACAGGGCGACTAGCGGGACAGTTCTTC.

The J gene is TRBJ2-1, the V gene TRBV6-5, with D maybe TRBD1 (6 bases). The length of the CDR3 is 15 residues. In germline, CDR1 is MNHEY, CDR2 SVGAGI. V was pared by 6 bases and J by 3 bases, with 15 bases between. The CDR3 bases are TGTGCCAGCAGGGGGGCAGTTGGTGGCTACAATGAGCAGTTCTTC. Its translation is CASRGAVGGYNEQFF.

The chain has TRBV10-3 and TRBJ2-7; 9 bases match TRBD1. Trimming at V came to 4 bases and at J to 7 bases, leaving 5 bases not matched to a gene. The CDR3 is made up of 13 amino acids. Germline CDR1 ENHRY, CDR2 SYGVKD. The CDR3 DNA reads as TGTGCCATCAGTGGCGGACAGGGGTGGGAGCAGTACTTC. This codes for CAISGGQGWEQYF.

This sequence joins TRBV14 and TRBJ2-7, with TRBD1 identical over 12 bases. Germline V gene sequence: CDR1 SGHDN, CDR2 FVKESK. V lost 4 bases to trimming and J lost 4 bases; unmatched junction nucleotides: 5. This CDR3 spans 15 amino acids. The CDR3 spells CASSRRDRGLYEQYF. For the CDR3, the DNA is TGTGCCAGCAGCCGCCGGGACAGGGGGCTGTACGAGCAGTACTTC.

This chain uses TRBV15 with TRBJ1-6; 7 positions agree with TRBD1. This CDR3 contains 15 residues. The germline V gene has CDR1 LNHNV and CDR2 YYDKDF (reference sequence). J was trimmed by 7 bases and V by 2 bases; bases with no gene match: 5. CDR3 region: CATSRQGGLNSPLHF. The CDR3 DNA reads TGTGCCACCAGCAGACAAGGGGGCTTGAATTCACCCCTCCACTTT.

The CDR3 nucleotides read TGTGCCAGCAGCCTGAGACTAGCGGGAGGATCAACGGCCTACGAGCAGTACTTC. It specifies CASSLRLAGGSTAYEQYF. The rearrangement uses TRBV7-8 and TRBJ2-7; TRBD2 matches at 13 bases. V shed 5 bases and J 2 bases; nucleotides not matched to a gene: 12. The germline gives CDR1 SGHVS, CDR2 FQNEAQ. The CDR3 runs 18 residues.

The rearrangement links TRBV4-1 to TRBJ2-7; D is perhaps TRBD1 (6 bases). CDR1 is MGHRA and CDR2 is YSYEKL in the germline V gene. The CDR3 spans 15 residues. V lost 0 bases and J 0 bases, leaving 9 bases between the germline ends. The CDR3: CASSQDRGISYEQYF. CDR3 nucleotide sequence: TGCGCCAGCAGCCAAGACAGGGGCATCTCCTACGAGCAGTACTTC.

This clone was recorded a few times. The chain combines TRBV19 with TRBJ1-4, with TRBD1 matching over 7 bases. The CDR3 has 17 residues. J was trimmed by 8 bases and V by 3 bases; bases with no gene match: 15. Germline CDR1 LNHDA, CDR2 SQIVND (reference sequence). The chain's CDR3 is CASSMPTRGVEEEKLFF. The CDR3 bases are TGTGCCAGTAGTATGCCAACCAGGGGGGTGGAGGAAGAAAAACTGTTTTTT.